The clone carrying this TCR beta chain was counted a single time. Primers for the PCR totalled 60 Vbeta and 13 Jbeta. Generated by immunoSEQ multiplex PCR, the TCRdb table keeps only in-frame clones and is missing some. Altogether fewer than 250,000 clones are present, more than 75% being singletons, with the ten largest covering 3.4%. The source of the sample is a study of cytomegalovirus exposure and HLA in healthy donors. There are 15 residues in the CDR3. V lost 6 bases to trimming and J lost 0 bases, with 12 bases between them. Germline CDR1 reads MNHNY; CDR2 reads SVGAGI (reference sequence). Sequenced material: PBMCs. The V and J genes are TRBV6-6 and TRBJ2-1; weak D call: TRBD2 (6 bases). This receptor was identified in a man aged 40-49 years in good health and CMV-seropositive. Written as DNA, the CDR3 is TGTGCCAGCAGGAGCGCGGGGAGCTCCTACAATGAGCAGTTCTTC. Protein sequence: CASRSAGSSYNEQFF.